Listed here are 14 T cell receptor beta chains from one sample, sequenced in a study of glioma-infiltrating T cells. The iRepertoire nested amplicon-rescue multiplex PCR amplified TCR alpha and beta CDR3s from RNA. TCRdb passed the multiplex PCR reads through MiXCR, listing each CDR3 protein once. The sample records about 380,000 distinct CDR3 sequences, about 40% being singletons. The sequencing input was glioma tissue, nonneoplastic brain tissue, or PBMCs (not recorded which). These receptors came from a human donor with low-grade glioma or glioblastoma, undergoing nonglioma brain surgery, or in good health (not recorded which).

The chain couples TRBV29-1 to TRBJ1-2; D is unclear. The V gene lost 7 bases and the J gene lost 8 bases, with 17 bases spanning the gap. The V gene's germline CDR1 is SQVTM and CDR2 ANQGSEA. This CDR3 spans 12 amino acids. The DNA of the CDR3 is TGCAGCGCCCCCAGATTTGGTGAGGGCTACACCTTC. This encodes CSAPRFGEGYTF.

On this clonotype itself: With a much larger clone just one base away, this may be a read error. V and J are TRBV6-2 or TRBV6-3 and TRBJ2-3; no firm D call. The CDR3 is made up of 14 amino acids. Germline CDR1 is MNHEY and CDR2 is SVGEGT. Here the CDR3 reads CASRKTSPADTEYF. CDR3 sequence (DNA): TGTGCCAGCAGGAAGACGTCCCCGGCGGATACGGAGTATTTT.

J is TRBJ2-7 and V is TRBV18; no definite D call. The CDR3 runs 13 residues. Per the germline V gene, CDR1 is KGHSH and CDR2 is LQKENI. Trimming shortened V by 3 bases and J by 9 bases, and 15 bases separated the two germline ends. CDR3 nucleotide sequence: TGTGCCAGCTCACCGAGTTCCACCGAGCCGCAGTACTTC. Protein product: CASSPSSTEPQYF.

The chain uses TRBV5-4 and TRBJ2-7, with a possible D match to TRBD1 (6 bases). CDR3 size: 13 residues. V was cut by 9 bases and J by 3 bases, with 16 bases left in between. Germline assignment: CDR1 SGHNT and CDR2 YYREEE (reference sequence). CDR3 residues: CATQGTDFYEQYF. CDR3 nucleotide sequence: TGTGCCACCCAGGGGACGGATTTCTACGAGCAGTACTTC.

This rearrangement joins TRBV15 to TRBJ2-2; D tentatively reads TRBD1 or TRBD2 (5 bases each). The V gene's germline CDR1 is LNHNV and CDR2 YYDKDF (reference sequence). The CDR3 covers 16 residues. Trimming cost V 1 base and J 4 bases, with 13 bases left between them. Here the CDR3 reads CATSRGGTVLTGELFF. The CDR3 bases are TGTGCCACCAGCAGAGGTGGGACGGTGCTCACCGGGGAGCTGTTTTTT.

The table lists this clonotype with a few counts. The rearrangement uses TRBV7-2 and TRBJ1-2, with 11 bases fitting TRBD1. Germline V gene lookup returns CDR1 SGHTA and CDR2 FQGNSA. V gave up 5 bases and J gave up 14 bases; unmatched junction bases: 7. The CDR3 has 12 residues. The CDR3 spells CASSPGQGALTF. The CDR3 DNA reads TGTGCCAGCAGCCCTGGACAGGGGGCGCTTACCTTC.

This clonotype was seen repeatedly, ten times or more. The chain carries TRBV28 and TRBJ2-4; D call uncertain. Germline values: CDR1 MDHEN, CDR2 SYDVKM. V was trimmed by 3 bases and J by 2 bases, leaving 11 bases between them. The CDR3 totals 15 residues. CDR3 in amino acids: CASSFPRQSKNIQYF. DNA of the CDR3: TGTGCCAGCAGTTTCCCCCGGCAGTCCAAAAACATTCAGTACTTC.

This clonotype has a handful of counts. The rearrangement uses TRBV3-1 and TRBJ1-5; TRBD1 is a possible D gene (5 bases). The germline V gene has CDR1 LGHDT and CDR2 YNNKEL (reference sequence). This CDR3 region has 14 residues. Trimming left V 1 base short and J 4 bases short, with 8 bases between. The DNA of the CDR3 is TGTGCCAGCAGCCAAGGGTCAGGGAATCAGCCCCAGCATTTT. Its translation is CASSQGSGNQPQHF.

This rearrangement joins TRBV28 to TRBJ1-2; D is unclear. The V end was cut by 6 bases, the J end by 4 bases, with 15 bases between. CDR3 length: 14 residues. The germline V gene has CDR1 MDHEN and CDR2 SYDVKM. The CDR3: CASRPAPDGYGYTF. In nucleotides, the CDR3 is TGTGCCAGCAGGCCAGCCCCGGACGGCTATGGCTACACCTTC.

The chain couples TRBV29-1 to TRBJ1-1; the match to TRBD1 covers 9 bases. The CDR3 has 12 amino acids. From germline, CDR1 is SQVTM and CDR2 ANQGSEA. V lost 7 bases and J lost 10; bases outside the gene matches: 10. CDR3 nucleotides: TGCAGCGCCGGCAGTCAGACAGGGGGAGCTTTCTTT. Translating gives CSAGSQTGGAFF.

At least ten counts were recorded for this clonotype. The CDR3 bases are TGTGCCAGCAGCCCGAGCGGGAGAGCGTTCGGTACGCAGTATTTT. As protein: CASSPSGRAFGTQYF. The rearrangement links TRBV6-1 to TRBJ2-3; 8 bases map to TRBD2. Germline V gene sequence: CDR1 MNHNS, CDR2 SASEGT. V dropped 6 bases and J dropped 8; count of bases not matched to a gene: 13. The CDR3 consists of 15 residues.

This clonotype has just one count. The CDR3 carries no conserved terminal phenylalanine or tryptophan, so it likely arises from a read error. This chain connects TRBV4-2 to TRBJ2-3; 9 nucleotides align to TRBD2. The CDR3 loop spans 15 amino acids. The junction had 8 bases not matched to a gene; V was cut back by 5 bases and J by 5 bases. CDR1 and CDR2 from the germline V gene are LGHNA and YNFKEQ. The CDR3 here is CASSGGTSREDTQYL. The CDR3 DNA reads TGTGCCAGCAGCGGAGGGACTAGCAGAGAAGATACGCAGTATTTA.

This clonotype was seen many times. This sequence joins TRBV4-3 and TRBJ1-2; D gene unclear. V was trimmed by 4 bases and J by 1 base, leaving 13 bases between them. The CDR3 totals 15 residues. Germline V CDR1 and CDR2: LGHNA, YSLEER. CDR3 amino acids: CASSLRSGSNYGYTF. Written as DNA, the CDR3 is TGCGCCAGCAGCCTGCGGTCGGGCAGTAACTATGGCTACACCTTC.

In this sample, this clonotype turned up many times. The gene calls are TRBV24-1 and TRBJ2-1; D gene uncertain. Germline V gene sequence: CDR1 KGHDR, CDR2 SFDVKD. The CDR3 has 12 amino acids. V gave up 1 base and J gave up 8 bases, with 5 bases separating them. CDR3 bases: TGTGCCACCAGTGATTTTAAGGATGAGCAGTTCTTC. Translation gives CATSDFKDEQFF.